Following are 3 T cell receptor beta chains from one sample sequenced in a study of identical twins. One entry per CDR3 protein results from TCRdb running MiXCR on the 5' RACE reads. Among hundreds of thousands of distinct CDR3 sequences listed, roughly a quarter were seen once. These data are also associated with another study on T cells expressing NK-cell markers.

Input material: CD4+ T cells sorted from blood. Every receptor here comes from a woman under 30 in good health.

CDR3 coding DNA: TGTGCCAGCAGTGCGTCGGGACTAGCGAACGAGCAGTACTTC. Its translation is CASSASGLANEQYF. The chain carries TRBV6-4 and TRBJ2-7, with 10 bases fitting TRBD2. After removal of 4 bases from V and 5 bases from J, the junction contained 5 bases not matched to a gene. Germline lookup yields CDR1 MRHNA and CDR2 SNTAGT. CDR3 size: 14 residues.

This chain uses TRBV5-1 with TRBJ2-3; D not resolved. The CDR3 runs to 14 residues. V gave up 1 base and J gave up 5 bases, with 11 bases separating them. Germline V CDR1 and CDR2: SGHRS, YFSETQ. The CDR3 loop reads CASSLRREQDTQYF. CDR3 nucleotide sequence: TGCGCCAGCAGCTTGAGAAGGGAACAAGATACGCAGTATTTT. Full variable domain (remainder filled in from reference TRBV5-1 and TRBJ2-3): KAGVTQTPRYLIKTRGQQVTLSCSPISGHRSVSWYQQTPGQGLQFLFEYFSETQRNKGNFPGRFSGRQFSNSRSEMNVSTLELGDSALYLCASSLRREQDTQYFGPGTRLTVL.

V and J are TRBV20-1 and TRBJ2-5; D call uncertain. The CDR3 has 14 residues. V lost 0 bases and J 4 bases, leaving 12 bases between the germline ends. Germline V gene data show CDR1 as DFQATT and CDR2 as SNEGSKA (reference sequence). The CDR3 nucleotides read TGCAGTGCTAGAGACGGACCCTTTGGAGAGACCCAGTACTTC. Translation gives CSARDGPFGETQYF.